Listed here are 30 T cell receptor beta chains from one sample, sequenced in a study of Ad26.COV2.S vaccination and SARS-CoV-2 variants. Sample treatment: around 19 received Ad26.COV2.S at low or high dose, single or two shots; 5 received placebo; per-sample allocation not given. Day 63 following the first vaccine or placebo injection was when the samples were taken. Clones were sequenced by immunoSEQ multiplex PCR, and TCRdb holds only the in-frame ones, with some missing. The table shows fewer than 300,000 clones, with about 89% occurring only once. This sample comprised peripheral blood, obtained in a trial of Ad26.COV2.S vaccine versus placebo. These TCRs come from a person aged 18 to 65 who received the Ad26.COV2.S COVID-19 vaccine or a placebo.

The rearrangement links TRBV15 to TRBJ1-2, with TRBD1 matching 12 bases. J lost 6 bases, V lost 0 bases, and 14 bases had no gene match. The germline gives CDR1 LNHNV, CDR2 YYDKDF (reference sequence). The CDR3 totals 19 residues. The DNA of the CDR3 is TGTGCCACCAGCAGAGATCCTGGGACAGGGGGCGCCGCTCCTCATGGCTACACCTTC. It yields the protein CATSRDPGTGGAAPHGYTF.

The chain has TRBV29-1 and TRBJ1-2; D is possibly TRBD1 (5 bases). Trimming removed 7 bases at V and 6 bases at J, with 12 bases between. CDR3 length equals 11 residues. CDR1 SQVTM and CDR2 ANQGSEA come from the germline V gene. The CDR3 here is CSAGFRDGYTF. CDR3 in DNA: TGCAGCGCAGGGTTTAGAGATGGCTACACCTTC.

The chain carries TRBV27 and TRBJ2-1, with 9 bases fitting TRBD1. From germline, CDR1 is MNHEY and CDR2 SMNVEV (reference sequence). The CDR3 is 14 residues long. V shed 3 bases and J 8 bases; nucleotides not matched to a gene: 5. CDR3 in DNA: TGTGCCAGCAGTTTTTGGGACAGGGAGGATGAGCAGTTCTTC. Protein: CASSFWDREDEQFF.

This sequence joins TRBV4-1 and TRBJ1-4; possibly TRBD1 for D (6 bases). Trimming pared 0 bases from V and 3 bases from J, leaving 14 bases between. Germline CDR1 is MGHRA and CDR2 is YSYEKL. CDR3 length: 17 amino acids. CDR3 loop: CASSQDGAGAPNEKLFF. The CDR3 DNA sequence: TGCGCCAGCAGCCAAGATGGTGCGGGGGCCCCTAATGAAAAACTGTTTTTT.

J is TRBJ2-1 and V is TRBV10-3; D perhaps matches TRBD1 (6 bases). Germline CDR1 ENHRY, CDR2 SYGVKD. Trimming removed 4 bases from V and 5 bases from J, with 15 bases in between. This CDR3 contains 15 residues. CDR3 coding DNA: TGTGCCATCAGTGCCTGGCAGGGGAAGGACAATGAGCAGTTCTTC. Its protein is CAISAWQGKDNEQFF.

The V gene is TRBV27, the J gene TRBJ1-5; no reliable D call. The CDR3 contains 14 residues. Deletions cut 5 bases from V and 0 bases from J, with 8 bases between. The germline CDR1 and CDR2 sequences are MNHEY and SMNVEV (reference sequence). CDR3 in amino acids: CASSQGYSNQPQHF. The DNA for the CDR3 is TGTGCCAGCAGTCAAGGTTATAGCAATCAGCCCCAGCATTTT.

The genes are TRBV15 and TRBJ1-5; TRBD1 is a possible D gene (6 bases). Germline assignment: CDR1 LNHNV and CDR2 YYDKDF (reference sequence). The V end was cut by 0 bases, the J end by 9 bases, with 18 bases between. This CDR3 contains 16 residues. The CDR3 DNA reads TGTGCCACCAGCAGAGATTCAGGGGACGCCGCGTGGCCCCAGCATTTT. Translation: CATSRDSGDAAWPQHF.

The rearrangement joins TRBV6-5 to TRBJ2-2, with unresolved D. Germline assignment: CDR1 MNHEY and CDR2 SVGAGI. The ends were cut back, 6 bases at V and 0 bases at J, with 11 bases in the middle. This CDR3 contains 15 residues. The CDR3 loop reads CASSRTHTNTGELFF. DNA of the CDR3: TGTGCCAGCAGCAGAACACATACGAACACCGGGGAGCTGTTTTTT.

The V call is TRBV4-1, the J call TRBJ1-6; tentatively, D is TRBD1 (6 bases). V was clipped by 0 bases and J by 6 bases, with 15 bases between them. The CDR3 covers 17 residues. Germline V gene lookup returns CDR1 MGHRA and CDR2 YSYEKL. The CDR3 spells CASSQDPQGNLNSPLHF. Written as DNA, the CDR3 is TGCGCCAGCAGCCAAGACCCACAGGGTAACCTTAATTCACCCCTCCACTTT.

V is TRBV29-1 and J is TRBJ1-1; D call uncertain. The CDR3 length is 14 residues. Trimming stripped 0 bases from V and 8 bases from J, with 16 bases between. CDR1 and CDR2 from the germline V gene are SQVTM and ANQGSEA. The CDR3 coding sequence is TGCAGCGTTGAAGATGTGAGGAGGGCCCAGGAAGCTTTCTTT. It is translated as CSVEDVRRAQEAFF. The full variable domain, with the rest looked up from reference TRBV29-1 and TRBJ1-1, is SAVISQKPSRDICQRGTSLTIQCQVDSQVTMMFWYRQQPGQSLTLIATANQGSEATYESGFVIDKFPISRPNLTFSTLTVSNMSPEDSSIYLCSVEDVRRAQEAFFGQGTRLTVV.

CDR3 region: CASSRTVSPIYGYTF. The CDR3 DNA sequence: TGTGCCAGCAGCCGGACAGTCAGTCCTATCTATGGCTACACCTTC. The chain links TRBV28 to TRBJ1-2, with D possibly matching TRBD1 (6 bases). In germline, CDR1 is MDHEN, CDR2 SYDVKM. V lost 6 bases, J lost 4 bases, and 18 bases lay in between. CDR3 length: 15 amino acids.

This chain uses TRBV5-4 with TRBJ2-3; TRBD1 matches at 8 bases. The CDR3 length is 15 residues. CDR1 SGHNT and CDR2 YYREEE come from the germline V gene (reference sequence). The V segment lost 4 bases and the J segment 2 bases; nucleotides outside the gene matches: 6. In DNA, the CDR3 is TGTGCCAGCAGCGTGGACAGGGTCTACACAGATACGCAGTATTTT. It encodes CASSVDRVYTDTQYF.

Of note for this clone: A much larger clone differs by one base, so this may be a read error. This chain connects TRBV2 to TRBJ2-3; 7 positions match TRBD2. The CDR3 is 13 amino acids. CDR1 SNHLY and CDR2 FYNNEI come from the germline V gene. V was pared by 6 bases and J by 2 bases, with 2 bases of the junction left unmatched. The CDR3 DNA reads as TGTGCCAGCAGCGGGGACTACACAGATACGCAGTATTTT. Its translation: CASSGDYTDTQYF.

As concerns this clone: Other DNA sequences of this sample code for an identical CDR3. DNA for the CDR3: TGTGCCAGCAGCGTTAAAATGGACGGCTCTAACTATGGCTACACCTTC. Its protein is CASSVKMDGSNYGYTF. The gene calls are TRBV28 and TRBJ1-2; D not resolved. The CDR3 consists of 16 residues. Germline-derived CDR1 and CDR2 are MDHEN and SYDVKM. Between the trimmed V and J ends, which lost 6 bases and 0 bases, there was a span of 17 bases.

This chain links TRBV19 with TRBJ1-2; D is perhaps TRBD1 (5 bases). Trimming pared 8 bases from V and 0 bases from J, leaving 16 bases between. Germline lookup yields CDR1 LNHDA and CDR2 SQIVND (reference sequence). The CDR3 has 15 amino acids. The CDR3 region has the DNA TGTGCCAGTGCCGGGGGTTCAGGAGCTAACTATGGCTACACCTTC. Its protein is CASAGGSGANYGYTF.

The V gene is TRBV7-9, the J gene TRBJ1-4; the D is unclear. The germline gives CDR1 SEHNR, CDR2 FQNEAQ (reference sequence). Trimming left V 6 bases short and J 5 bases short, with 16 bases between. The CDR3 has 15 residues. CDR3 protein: CASRGRTDKNEKLFF. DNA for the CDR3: TGTGCCAGCAGGGGTAGGACTGACAAGAATGAAAAACTGTTTTTT.

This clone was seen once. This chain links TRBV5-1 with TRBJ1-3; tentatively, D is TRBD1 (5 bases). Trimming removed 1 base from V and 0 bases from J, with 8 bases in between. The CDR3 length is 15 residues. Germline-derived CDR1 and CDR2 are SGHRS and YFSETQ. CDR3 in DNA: TGCGCCAGCAGCTTGACAGGTTCCTCTGGAAACACCATATATTTT. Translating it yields CASSLTGSSGNTIYF.

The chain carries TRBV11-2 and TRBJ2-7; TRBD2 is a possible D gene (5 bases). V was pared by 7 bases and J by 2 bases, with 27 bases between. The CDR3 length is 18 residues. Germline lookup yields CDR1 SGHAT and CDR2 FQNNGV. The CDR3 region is CASTPLGGPGYPPYEQYF. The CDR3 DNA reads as TGTGCCAGCACCCCTTTGGGTGGGCCGGGGTATCCTCCCTACGAGCAGTACTTC.

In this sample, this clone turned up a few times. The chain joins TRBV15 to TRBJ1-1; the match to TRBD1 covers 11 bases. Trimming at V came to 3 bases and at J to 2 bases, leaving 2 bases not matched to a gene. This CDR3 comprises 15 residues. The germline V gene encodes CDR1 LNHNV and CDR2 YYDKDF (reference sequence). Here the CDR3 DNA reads TGTGCCACCAGCAGGGGACAGGGGGTTAACACTGAAGCTTTCTTT. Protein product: CATSRGQGVNTEAFF.

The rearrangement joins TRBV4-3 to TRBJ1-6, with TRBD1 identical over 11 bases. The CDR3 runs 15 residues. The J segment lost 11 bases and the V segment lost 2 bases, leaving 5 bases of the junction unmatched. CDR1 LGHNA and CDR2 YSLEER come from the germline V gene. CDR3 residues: CASSQFRTGGTPLHF. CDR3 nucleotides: TGCGCCAGCAGCCAATTTCGGACAGGGGGCACACCCCTCCACTTT.

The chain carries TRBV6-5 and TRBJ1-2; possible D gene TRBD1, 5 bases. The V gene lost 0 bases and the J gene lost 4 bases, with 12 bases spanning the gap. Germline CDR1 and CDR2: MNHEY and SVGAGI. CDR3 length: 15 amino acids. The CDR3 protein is CASSYSDPGRYGYTF. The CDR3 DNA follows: TGTGCCAGCAGTTACTCGGATCCGGGACGCTATGGCTACACCTTC.

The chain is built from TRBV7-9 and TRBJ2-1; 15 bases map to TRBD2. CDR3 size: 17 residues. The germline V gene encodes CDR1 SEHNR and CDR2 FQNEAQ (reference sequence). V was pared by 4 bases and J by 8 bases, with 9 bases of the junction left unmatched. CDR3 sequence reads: CASSSGTSGGITYEQFF. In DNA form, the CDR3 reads TGTGCCAGCAGCTCGGGGACTAGCGGGGGGATCACATATGAGCAGTTCTTC.

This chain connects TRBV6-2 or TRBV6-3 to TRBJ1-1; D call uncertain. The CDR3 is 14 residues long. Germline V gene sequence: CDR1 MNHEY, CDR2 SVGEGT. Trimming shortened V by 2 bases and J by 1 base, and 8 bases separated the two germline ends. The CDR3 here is CASSYRVGNTEAFF. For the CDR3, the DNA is TGTGCCAGCAGTTACAGGGTCGGGAACACTGAAGCTTTCTTT.

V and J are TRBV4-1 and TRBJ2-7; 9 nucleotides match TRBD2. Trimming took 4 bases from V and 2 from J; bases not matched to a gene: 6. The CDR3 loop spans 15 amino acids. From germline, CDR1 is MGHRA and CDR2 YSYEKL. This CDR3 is CASSPSLAGPYEQYF. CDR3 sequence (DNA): TGCGCCAGCAGCCCAAGTCTAGCGGGACCCTACGAGCAGTACTTC.

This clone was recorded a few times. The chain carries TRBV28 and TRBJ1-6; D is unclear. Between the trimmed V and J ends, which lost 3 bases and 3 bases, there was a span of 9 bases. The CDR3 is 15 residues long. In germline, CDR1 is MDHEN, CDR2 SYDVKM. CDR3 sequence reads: CASSFGQIYNSPLHF. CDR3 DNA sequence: TGTGCCAGCAGTTTTGGGCAAATCTATAATTCACCCCTCCACTTT. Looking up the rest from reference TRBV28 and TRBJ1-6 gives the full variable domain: DVKVTQSSRYLVKRTGEKVFLECVQDMDHENMFWYRQDPGLGLRLIYFSYDVKMKEKGDIPEGYSVSREKKERFSLILESASTNQTSMYLCASSFGQIYNSPLHFGNGTRLTVT.

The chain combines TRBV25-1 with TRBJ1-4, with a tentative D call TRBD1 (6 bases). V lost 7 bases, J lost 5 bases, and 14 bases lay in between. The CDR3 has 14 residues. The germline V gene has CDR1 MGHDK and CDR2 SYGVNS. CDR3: CASIGGPSNEKLFF. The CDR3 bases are TGTGCCAGCATAGGGGGTCCGTCGAATGAAAAACTGTTTTTT.

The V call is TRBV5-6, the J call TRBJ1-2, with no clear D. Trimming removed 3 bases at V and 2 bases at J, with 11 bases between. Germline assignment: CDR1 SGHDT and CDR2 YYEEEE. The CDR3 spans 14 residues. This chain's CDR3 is CASSYRLVNYGYTF. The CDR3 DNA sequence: TGTGCCAGCAGCTATCGCTTGGTGAACTATGGCTACACCTTC.

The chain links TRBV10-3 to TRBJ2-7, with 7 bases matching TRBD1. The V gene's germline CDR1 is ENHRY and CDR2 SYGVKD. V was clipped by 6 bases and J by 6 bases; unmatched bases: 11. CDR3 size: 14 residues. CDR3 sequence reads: CAIRKAGGRLEQYF. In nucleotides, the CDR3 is TGTGCCATCAGGAAGGCAGGGGGTCGCCTCGAGCAGTACTTC.

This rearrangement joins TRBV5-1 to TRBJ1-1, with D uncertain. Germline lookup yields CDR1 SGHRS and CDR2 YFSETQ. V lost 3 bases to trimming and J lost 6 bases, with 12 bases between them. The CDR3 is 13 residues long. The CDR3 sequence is CASSSNPGSEAFF. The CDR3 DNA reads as TGCGCCAGCAGCTCAAACCCGGGGTCTGAAGCTTTCTTT.

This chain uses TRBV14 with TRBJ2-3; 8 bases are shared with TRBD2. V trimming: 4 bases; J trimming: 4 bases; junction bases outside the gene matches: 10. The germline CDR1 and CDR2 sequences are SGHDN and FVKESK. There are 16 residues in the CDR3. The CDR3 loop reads CASSPTGGAIADTQYF. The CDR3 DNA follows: TGTGCCAGCAGCCCGACCGGGGGGGCCATTGCAGATACGCAGTATTTT.